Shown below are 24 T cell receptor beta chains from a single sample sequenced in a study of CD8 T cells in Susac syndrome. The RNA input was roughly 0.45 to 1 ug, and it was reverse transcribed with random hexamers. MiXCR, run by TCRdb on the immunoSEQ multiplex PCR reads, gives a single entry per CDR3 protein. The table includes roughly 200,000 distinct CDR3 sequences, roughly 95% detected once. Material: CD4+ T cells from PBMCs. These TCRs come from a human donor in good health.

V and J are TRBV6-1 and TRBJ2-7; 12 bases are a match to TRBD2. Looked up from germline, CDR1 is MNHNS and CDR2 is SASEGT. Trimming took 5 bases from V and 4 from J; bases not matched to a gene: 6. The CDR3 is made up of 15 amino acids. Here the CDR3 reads CASSRTSGRRYEQYV. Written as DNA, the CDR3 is TGTGCCAGCAGTCGAACTAGCGGGAGGCGTTACGAGCAGTACGTC.

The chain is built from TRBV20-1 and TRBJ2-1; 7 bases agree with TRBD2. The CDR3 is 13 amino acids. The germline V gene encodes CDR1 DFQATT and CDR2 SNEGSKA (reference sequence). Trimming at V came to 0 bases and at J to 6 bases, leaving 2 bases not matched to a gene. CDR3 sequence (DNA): TGCAGTGCTAGAGATTTAGCGGGCAATGAGCAGTTCTTC. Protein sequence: CSARDLAGNEQFF.

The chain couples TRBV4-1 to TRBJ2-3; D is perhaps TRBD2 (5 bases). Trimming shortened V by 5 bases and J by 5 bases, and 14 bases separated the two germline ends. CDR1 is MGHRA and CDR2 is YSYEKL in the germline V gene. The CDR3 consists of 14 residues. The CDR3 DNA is TGCGCCAGCAGCTACCCGGCAGGAGGAGATACGCAGTATTTT. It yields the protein CASSYPAGGDTQYF.

The DNA of the CDR3 is TGCAGTGCTAGAGTGCGGGAAAACTATGGCTACACCTTC. The encoded protein is CSARVRENYGYTF. The V gene is TRBV20-1, the J gene TRBJ1-2; D gene unclear. Between the trimmed V and J ends, which lost 1 base and 2 bases, there was a span of 8 bases. CDR3 size: 13 residues. Germline assignment: CDR1 DFQATT and CDR2 SNEGSKA (reference sequence).

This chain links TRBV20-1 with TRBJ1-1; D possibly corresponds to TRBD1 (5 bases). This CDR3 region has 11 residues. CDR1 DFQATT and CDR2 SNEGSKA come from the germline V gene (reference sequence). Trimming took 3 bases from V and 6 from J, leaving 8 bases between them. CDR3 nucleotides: TGCAGTGCTAGGCCGGGACCTGAAGCTTTCTTT. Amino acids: CSARPGPEAFF.

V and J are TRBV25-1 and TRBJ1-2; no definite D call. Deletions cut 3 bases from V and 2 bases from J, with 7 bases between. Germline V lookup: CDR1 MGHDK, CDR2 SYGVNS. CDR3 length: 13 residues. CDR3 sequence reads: CASSEMGNYGYTF. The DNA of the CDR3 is TGTGCCAGCAGTGAGATGGGGAACTATGGCTACACCTTC.

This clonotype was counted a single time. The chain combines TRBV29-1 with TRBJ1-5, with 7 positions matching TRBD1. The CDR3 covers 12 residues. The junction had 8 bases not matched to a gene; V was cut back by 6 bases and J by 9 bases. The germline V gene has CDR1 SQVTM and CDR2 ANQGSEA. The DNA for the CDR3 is TGCAGCGTCCGGACAGGCGGAGGGCCCCAGCATTTT. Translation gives CSVRTGGGPQHF.

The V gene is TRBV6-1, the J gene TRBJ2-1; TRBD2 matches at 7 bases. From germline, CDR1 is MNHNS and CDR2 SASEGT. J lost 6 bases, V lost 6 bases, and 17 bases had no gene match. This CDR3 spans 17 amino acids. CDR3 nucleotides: TGTGCCAGCAGGAGGGGTGTGCTGGGGGGGTCCCCCAATGAGCAGTTCTTC. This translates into CASRRGVLGGSPNEQFF.

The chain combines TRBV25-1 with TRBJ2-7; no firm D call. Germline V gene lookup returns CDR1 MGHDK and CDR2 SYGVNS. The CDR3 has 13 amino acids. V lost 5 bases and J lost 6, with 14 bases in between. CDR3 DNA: TGTGCCAGCAGTCAGGACGGGTCTCGCGAGCAGTACTTC. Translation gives CASSQDGSREQYF.

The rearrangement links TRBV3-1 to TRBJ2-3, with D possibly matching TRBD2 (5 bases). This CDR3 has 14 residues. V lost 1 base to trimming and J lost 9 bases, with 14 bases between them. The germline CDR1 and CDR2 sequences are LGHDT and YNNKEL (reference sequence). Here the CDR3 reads CASSQGVSSGTQYF. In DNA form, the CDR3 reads TGTGCCAGCAGCCAAGGAGTGAGTTCGGGGACGCAGTATTTT.

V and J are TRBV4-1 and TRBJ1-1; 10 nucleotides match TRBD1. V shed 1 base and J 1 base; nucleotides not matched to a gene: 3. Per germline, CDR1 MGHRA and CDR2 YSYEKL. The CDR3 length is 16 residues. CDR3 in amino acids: CASSQGTGGQNTEAFF. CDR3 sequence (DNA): TGCGCCAGCAGCCAAGGGACAGGGGGTCAGAACACTGAAGCTTTCTTT.

The CDR3 protein is CSASRSGAGENQPQHF. CDR3 coding DNA: TGCAGTGCTAGTCGCTCGGGGGCAGGCGAGAATCAGCCCCAGCATTTT. This chain links TRBV20-1 with TRBJ1-5; TRBD1 is a possible D gene (6 bases). The CDR3 runs 16 residues. V gave up 3 bases and J gave up 4 bases, with 19 bases separating them. In germline, CDR1 is DFQATT, CDR2 SNEGSKA (reference sequence).

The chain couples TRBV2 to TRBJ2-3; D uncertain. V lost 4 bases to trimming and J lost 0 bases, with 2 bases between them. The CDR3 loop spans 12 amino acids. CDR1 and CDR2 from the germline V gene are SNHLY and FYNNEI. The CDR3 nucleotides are TGTGCCAGCAGTGCTAGCACAGATACGCAGTATTTT. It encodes CASSASTDTQYF.

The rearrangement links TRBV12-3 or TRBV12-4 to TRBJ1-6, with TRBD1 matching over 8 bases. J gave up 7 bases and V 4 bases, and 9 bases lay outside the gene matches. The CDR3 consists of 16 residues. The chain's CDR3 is CASSWGQALPNSPLHF. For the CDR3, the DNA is TGTGCCAGCAGTTGGGGACAGGCACTTCCGAATTCACCCCTCCACTTT.

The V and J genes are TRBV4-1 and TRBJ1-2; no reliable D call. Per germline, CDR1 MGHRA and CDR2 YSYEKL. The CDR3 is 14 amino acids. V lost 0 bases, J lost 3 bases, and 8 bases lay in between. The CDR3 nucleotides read TGCGCCAGCAGCCAAGATGGGGAGTACTATGGCTACACCTTC. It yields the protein CASSQDGEYYGYTF.

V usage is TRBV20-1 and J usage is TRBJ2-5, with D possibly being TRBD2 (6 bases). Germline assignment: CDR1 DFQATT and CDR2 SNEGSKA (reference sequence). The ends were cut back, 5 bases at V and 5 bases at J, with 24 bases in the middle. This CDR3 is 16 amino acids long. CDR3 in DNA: TGCAGTGCTGAACGGGGAGGCCCGGGCGAGGGTGAGACCCAGTACTTC. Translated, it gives CSAERGGPGEGETQYF.

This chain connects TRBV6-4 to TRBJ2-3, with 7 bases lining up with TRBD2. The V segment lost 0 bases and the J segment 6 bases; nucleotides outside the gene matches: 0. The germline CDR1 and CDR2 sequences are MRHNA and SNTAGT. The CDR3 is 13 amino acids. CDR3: CASSDSGRDTQYF. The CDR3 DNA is TGTGCCAGCAGTGACTCCGGGAGGGATACGCAGTATTTT.

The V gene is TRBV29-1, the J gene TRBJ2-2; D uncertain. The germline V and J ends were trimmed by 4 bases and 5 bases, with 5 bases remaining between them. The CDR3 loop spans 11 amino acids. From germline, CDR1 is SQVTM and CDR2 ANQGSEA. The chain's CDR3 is CSVVATGELFF. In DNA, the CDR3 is TGCAGCGTTGTGGCGACCGGGGAGCTGTTTTTT.

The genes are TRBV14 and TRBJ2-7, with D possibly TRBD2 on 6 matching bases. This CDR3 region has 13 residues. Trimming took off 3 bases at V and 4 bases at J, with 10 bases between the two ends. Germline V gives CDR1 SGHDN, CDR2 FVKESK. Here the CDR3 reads CASSHWGTYEQYF. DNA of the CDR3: TGTGCCAGCAGCCACTGGGGGACTTACGAGCAGTACTTC.

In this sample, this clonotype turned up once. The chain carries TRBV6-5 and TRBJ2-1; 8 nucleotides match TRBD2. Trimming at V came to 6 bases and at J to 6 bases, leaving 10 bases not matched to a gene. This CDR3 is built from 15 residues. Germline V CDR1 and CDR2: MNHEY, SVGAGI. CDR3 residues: CASRSLDGRANEQFF. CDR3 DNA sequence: TGTGCCAGCAGGTCCCTAGACGGGAGGGCCAATGAGCAGTTCTTC.

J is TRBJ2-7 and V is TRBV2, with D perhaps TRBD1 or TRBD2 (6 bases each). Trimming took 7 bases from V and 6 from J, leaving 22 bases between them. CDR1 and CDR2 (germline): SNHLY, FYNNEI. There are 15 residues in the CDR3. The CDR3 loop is CASTPGEGGTSEQYF. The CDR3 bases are TGTGCCAGCACTCCGGGGGAAGGGGGTACGTCCGAGCAGTACTTC. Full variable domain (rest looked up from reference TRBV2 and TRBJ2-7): EPEVTQTPSHQVTQMGQEVILRCVPISNHLYFYWYRQILGQKVEFLVSFYNNEISEKSEIFDDQFSVERPDGSNFTLKIRSTKLEDSAMYFCASTPGEGGTSEQYFGPGTRLTVT.

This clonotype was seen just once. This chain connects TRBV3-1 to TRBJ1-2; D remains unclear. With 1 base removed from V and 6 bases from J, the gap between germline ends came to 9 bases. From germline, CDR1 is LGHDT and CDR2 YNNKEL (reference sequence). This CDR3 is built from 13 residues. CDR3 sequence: CASSQGVGDGYTF. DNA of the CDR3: TGTGCCAGCAGCCAAGGAGTAGGTGATGGCTACACCTTC.

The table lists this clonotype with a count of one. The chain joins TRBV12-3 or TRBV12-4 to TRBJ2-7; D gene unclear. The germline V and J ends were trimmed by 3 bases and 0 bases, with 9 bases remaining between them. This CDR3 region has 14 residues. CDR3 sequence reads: CASSLLSSSYEQYF. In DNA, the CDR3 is TGTGCCAGCAGTTTGTTATCCAGCTCCTACGAGCAGTACTTC.

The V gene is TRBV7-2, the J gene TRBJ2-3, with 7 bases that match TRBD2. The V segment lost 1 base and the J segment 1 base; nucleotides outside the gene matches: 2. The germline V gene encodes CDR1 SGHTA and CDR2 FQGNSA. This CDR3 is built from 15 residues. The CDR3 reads CASSLGGGGTDTQYF. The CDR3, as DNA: TGTGCCAGCAGCTTAGGGGGGGGTGGCACAGATACGCAGTATTTT.